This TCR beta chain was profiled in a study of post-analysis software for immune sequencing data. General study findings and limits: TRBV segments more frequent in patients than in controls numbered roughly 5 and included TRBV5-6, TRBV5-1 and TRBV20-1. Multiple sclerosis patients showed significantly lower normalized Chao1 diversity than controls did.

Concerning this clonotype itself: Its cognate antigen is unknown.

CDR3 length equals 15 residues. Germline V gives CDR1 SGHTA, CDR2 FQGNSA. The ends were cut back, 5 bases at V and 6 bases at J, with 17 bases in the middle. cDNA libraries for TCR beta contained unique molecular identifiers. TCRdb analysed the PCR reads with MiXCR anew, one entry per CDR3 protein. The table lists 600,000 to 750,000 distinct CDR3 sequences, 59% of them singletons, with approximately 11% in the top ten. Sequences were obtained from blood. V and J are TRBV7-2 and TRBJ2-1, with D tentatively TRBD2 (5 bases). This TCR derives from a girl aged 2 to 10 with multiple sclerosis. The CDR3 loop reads CASSPGVRVGNEQFF. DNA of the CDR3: TGTGCCAGCAGCCCCGGGGTGAGGGTGGGCAATGAGCAGTTCTTC.